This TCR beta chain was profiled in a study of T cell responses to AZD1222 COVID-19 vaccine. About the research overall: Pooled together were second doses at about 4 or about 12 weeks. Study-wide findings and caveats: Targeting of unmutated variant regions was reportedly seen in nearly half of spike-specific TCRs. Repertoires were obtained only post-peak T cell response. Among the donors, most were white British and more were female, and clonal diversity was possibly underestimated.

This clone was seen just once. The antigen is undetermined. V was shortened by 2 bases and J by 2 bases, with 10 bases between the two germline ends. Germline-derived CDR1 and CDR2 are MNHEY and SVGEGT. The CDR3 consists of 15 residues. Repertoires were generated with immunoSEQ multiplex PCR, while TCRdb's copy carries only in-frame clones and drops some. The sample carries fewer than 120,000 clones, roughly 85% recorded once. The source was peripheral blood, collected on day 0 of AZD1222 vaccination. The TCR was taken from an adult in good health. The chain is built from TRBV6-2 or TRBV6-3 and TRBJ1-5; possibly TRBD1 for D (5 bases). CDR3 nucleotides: TGTGCCAGCAGTTACGGGGGATCGGGCAATCAGCCCCAGCATTTT. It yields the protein CASSYGGSGNQPQHF.